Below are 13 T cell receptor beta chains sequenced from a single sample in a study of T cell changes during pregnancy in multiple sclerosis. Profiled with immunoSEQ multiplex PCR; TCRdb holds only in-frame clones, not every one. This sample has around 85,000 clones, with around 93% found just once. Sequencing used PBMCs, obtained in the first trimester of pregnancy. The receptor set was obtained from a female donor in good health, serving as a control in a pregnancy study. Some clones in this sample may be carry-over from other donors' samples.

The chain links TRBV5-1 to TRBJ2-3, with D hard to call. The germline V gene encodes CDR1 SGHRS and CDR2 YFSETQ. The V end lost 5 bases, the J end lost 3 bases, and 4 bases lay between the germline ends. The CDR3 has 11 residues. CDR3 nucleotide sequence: TGCGCCAGCAGGTCAACAGATACGCAGTATTTT. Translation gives CASRSTDTQYF.

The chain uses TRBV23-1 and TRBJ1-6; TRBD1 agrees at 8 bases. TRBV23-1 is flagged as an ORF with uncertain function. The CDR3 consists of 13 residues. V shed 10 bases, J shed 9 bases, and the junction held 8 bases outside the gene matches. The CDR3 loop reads CANRQGSGSPLHF. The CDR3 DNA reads TGCGCCAACCGACAGGGGAGCGGTTCACCCCTCCACTTT.

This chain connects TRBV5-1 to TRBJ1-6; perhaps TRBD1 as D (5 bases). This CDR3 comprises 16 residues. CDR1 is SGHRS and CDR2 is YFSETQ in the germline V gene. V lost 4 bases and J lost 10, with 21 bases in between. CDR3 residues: CASSPSGMGGNSPLHF. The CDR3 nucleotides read TGCGCCAGCAGCCCGTCCGGGATGGGGGGAAACTCACCCCTCCACTTT.

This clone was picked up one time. CDR3: CASSFKRGAGEQFF. The DNA for the CDR3 is TGTGCCAGCAGCTTCAAGCGGGGGGCGGGTGAGCAGTTCTTC. The rearrangement uses TRBV7-8 and TRBJ2-1, with 9 nucleotides matching TRBD2. Germline values: CDR1 SGHVS, CDR2 FQNEAQ. V lost 3 bases to trimming and J lost 9 bases; unmatched junction nucleotides: 6. The CDR3 has 14 amino acids.

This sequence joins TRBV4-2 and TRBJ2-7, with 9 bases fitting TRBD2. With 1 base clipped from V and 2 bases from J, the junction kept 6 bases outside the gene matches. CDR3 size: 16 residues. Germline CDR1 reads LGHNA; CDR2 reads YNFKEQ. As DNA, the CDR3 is TGTGCCAGCAGCCAAGGGGTAGCGGGAGTCACCTACGAGCAGTACTTC. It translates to CASSQGVAGVTYEQYF.

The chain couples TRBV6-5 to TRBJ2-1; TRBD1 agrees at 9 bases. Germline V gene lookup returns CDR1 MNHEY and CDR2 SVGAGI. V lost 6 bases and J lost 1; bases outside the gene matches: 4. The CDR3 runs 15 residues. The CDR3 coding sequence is TGTGCCAGCAGCTCCGGGACAGGGTCCTACAATGAGCAGTTCTTC. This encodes CASSSGTGSYNEQFF.

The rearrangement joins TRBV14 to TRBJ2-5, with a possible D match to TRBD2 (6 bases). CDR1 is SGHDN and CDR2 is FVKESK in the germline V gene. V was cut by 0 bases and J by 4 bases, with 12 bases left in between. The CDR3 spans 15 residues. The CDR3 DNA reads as TGTGCCAGCAGCCAAGATTCGGGAGTGGGAGAGACCCAGTACTTC. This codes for CASSQDSGVGETQYF.

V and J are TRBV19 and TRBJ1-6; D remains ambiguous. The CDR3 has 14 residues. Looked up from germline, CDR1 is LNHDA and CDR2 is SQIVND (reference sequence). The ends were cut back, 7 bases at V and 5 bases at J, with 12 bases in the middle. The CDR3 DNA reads TGTGCCAGTACCGAATTCCGGGATAATTCACCCCTCCACTTT. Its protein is CASTEFRDNSPLHF.

DNA for the CDR3: TGTGCCAGCAGTGGACAGTATAATTCACCCCTCCACTTT. It translates to CASSGQYNSPLHF. The gene calls are TRBV2 and TRBJ1-6; TRBD1 might be the D (5 bases). The CDR3 contains 13 residues. V shed 4 bases and J shed 4 bases, with 5 bases lying between them. Germline V gene sequence: CDR1 SNHLY, CDR2 FYNNEI.

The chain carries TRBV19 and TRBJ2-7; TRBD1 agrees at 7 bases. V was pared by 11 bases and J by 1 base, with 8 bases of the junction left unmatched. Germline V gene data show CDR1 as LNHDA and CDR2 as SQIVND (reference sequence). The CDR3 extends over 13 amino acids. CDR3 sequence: CAVVLDRSYEQYF. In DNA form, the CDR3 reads TGTGCCGTGGTTCTGGACAGGTCCTACGAGCAGTACTTC.

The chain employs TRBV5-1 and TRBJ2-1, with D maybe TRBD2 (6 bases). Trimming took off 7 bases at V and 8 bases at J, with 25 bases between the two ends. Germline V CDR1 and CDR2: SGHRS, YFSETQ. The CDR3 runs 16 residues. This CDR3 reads CASGGVTAAFGDEQFF. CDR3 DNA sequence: TGCGCCAGCGGAGGGGTTACCGCAGCTTTCGGCGATGAGCAGTTCTTC. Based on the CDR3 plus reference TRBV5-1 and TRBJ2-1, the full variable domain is KAGVTQTPRYLIKTRGQQVTLSCSPISGHRSVSWYQQTPGQGLQFLFEYFSETQRNKGNFPGRFSGRQFSNSRSEMNVSTLELGDSALYLCASGGVTAAFGDEQFFGPGTRLTVL.

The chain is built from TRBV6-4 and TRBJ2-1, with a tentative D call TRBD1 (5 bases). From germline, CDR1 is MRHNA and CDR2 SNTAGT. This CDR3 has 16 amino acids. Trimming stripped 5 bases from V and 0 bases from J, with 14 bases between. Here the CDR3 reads CASSPLDSNSYNEQFF. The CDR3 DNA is TGTGCCAGCAGTCCTCTCGACAGCAACTCCTACAATGAGCAGTTCTTC.

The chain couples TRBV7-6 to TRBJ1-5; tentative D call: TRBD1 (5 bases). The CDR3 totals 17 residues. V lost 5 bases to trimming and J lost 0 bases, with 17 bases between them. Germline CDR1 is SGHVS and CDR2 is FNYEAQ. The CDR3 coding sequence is TGTGCCAGCAGCCCGGACGGTCTAGGGGTTAGCAATCAGCCCCAGCATTTT. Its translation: CASSPDGLGVSNQPQHF.